This T cell receptor beta chain stems from a study of regulatory T cells in long-lasting Graves disease. Study findings and constraints: Rather than thyroid tissue, only peripheral blood underwent study. With a small sample size, accuracy may have been reduced.

Combining iRepertoire HTBI primers with Arm-PCR of CDR3 regions, the authors built TCR beta libraries. TCRdb reanalysed the multiplex PCR reads using MiXCR and keeps one entry per CDR3 protein. Among roughly 500,000 distinct CDR3 sequences, approximately 21% were seen once, and the ten largest hold around 7%. Comments on this clonotype: The antigen remains unidentified. It may be a read error: a sequence one base away is much more abundant.

The time point was: persistent/refractory GD, antithyroid drugs over 5 years with positive TRAb. RNA isolated from PBMCs was used to make the TCR library. American Thyroid Association guidelines defined how Graves' disease was diagnosed. The CDR3 consists of 14 residues. The V and J ends lost 3 bases and 4 bases, in that order; junction bases with no gene match: 5. CDR1 MNHNS and CDR2 SASEGT come from the germline V gene. The chain employs TRBV6-1 and TRBJ2-5; 7 nucleotides align to TRBD2. This receptor was obtained from a female donor with Graves disease. Specimen: peripheral blood mononuclear cells (PBMCs), collected when the disease was refractory, from a patient treated with antithyroid drugs. Here the CDR3 reads CASSDWGGRETQYF. As DNA, the CDR3 is TGTGCCAGCAGTGATTGGGGGGGTCGAGAGACCCAGTACTTC.